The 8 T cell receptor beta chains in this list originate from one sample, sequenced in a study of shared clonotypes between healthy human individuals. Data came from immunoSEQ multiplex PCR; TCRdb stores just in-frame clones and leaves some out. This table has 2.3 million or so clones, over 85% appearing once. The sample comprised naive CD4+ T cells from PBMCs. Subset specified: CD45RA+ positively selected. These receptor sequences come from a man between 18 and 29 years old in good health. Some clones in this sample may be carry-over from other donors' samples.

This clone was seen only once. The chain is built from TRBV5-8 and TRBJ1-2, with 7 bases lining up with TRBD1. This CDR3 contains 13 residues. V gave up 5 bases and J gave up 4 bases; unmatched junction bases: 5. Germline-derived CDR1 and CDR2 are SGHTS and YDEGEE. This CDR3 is CASRTGQVYGYTF. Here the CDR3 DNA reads TGTGCCAGCAGGACAGGACAGGTCTATGGCTACACCTTC. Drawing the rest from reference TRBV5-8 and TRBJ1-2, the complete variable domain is EAGVTQSPTHLIKTRGQQATLRCSPISGHTSVYWYQQALGLGLQFLLWYDEGEERNRGNFPPRFSGRQFPNYSSELNVNALELEDSALYLCASRTGQVYGYTFGSGTRLTVV.

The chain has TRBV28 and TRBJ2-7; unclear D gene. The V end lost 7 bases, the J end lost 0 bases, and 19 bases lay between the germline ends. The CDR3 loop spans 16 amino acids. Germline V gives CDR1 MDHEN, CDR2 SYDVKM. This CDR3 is CASNYLGRTSSYEQYF. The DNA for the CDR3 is TGTGCCAGCAATTACCTCGGACGGACGAGCTCCTACGAGCAGTACTTC.

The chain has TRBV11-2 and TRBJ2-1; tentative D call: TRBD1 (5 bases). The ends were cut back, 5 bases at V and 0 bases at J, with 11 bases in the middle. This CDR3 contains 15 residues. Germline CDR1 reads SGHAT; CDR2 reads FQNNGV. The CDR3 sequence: CASSPRVGSYNEQFF. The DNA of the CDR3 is TGTGCCAGCAGCCCCAGGGTGGGCTCCTACAATGAGCAGTTCTTC.

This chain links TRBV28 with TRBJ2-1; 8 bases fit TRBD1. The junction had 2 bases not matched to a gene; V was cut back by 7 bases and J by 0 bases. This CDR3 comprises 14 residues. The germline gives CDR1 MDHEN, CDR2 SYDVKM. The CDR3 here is CASKDRASYNEQFF. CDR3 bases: TGTGCCAGCAAGGACAGGGCCTCCTACAATGAGCAGTTCTTC.

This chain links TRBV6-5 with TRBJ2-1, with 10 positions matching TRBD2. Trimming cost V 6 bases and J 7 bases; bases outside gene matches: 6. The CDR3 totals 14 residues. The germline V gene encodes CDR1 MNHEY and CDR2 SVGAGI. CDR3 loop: CASSGSGRVNEQFF. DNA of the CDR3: TGTGCCAGCAGCGGAAGCGGGAGGGTGAATGAGCAGTTCTTC.

The CDR3 DNA reads as TGTGCCAGCAGAAACAAGGTCGACTACGAGCAGTACTTC. Residues: CASRNKVDYEQYF. The V gene is TRBV25-1, the J gene TRBJ2-7; D is ambiguous. The V and J ends lost 6 bases and 3 bases respectively, with 12 bases between them. Germline V gives CDR1 MGHDK, CDR2 SYGVNS. This CDR3 spans 13 amino acids.

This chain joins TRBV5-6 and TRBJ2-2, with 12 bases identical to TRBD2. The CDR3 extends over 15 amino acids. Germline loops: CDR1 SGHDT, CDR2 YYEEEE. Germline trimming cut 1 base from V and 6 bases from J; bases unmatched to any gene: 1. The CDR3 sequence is CASSLLAGGAGELFF. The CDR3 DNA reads TGTGCCAGCAGCTTGCTAGCGGGAGGGGCCGGGGAGCTGTTTTTT.

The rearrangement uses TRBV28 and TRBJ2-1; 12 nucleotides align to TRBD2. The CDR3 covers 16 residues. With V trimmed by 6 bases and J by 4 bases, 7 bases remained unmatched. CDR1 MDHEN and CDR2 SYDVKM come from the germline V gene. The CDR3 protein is CASRSSTSGSYNEQFF. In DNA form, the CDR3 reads TGTGCCAGCAGAAGCTCGACTAGCGGGAGTTACAATGAGCAGTTCTTC.